This TCR beta chain was identified in a study of regulatory T cells in long-lasting Graves disease. Investigators prepared the TCR beta libraries by applying iRepertoire HTBI primers and Arm-PCR of CDR3 regions. TCRdb independently ran MiXCR on the multiplex PCR reads; one entry per CDR3 protein. The sample holds under 450,000 distinct CDR3 sequences, 23% seen once. Time point reported: persistent/refractory GD, antithyroid drugs over 5 years with positive TRAb. From PBMCs, RNA was extracted and then used to make the TCR library. Only a few counts were recorded for this clonotype. The receptor's source is a woman in her thirties or forties with Graves disease. Here the sequenced sample was peripheral blood mononuclear cells (PBMCs), taken when the disease was refractory, from a patient treated with antithyroid drugs.

The CDR3, as DNA: TGTGCCAGCAGCGTAGACGGCAGTGTAGCCTACGAGCAGTACTTC. It yields the protein CASSVDGSVAYEQYF. The V gene is TRBV9, the J gene TRBJ2-7; D gene unclear. Germline V gene sequence: CDR1 SGDLS, CDR2 YYNGEE. The CDR3 consists of 15 residues. Deletions cut 0 bases from V and 2 bases from J, with 12 bases between. The full variable domain, completed using reference TRBV9 and TRBJ2-7, is DSGVTQTPKHLITATGQRVTLRCSPRSGDLSVYWYQQSLDQGLQFLIQYYNGEERAKGNILERFSAQQFPDLHSELNLSSLELGDSALYFCASSVDGSVAYEQYFGPGTRLTVT.